This entry is about one T cell receptor (beta chain). The CDR3 runs 14 residues. V shed 2 bases and J 3 bases; nucleotides not matched to a gene: 5. Germline assignment: CDR1 SGHNT and CDR2 YYREEE (reference sequence). The record originates from a study of cytomegalovirus exposure and HLA in healthy donors. PCR employed 60 Vbeta and 13 Jbeta primers. Assay used: immunoSEQ multiplex PCR; TCRdb lists only in-frame clones, some missing. The sample consists of about 160,000 clones, around 84% of them appearing once. The TCR sequence derives from a man between 18 and 35 years old in good health and CMV-seronegative. V is TRBV5-4 and J is TRBJ2-7; 7 nucleotides match TRBD2. The sequencing input was PBMCs. CDR3 sequence (DNA): TGTGCCAGCAGCTTTAACGGGGGGTTCTACGAGCAGTACTTC. It yields the protein CASSFNGGFYEQYF.